These 5 T cell receptor beta chains came from one sample sequenced in a study of shared clonotypes between healthy human individuals. As defined, naive CD8 cells were CD45RO-negative and positively selected for CCR7, with terminally differentiated effector memory CD45RA+ cells excluded. The repertoire was sequenced with immunoSEQ multiplex PCR; TCRdb's copy has only in-frame clones and lacks some. The sample has around 2,000,000 clones, about 95% seen once. The specimen was naive CD8+ T cells sorted from blood. Receptor source: a man between 18 and 35 years old in good health.

This sequence joins TRBV27 and TRBJ2-1; TRBD2 matches 11 bases. The ends lost 6 bases at V and 8 bases at J; junction bases unmatched: 9. This CDR3 spans 15 amino acids. CDR1 is MNHEY, CDR2 SMNVEV, per germline (reference sequence). The CDR3 bases are TGTGCCAGCAGCCCTACTAGCGGGAGTTGGTATGAGCAGTTCTTC. This encodes CASSPTSGSWYEQFF.

The V gene is TRBV6-5, the J gene TRBJ2-2; possibly TRBD1 for D (6 bases). Per germline, CDR1 MNHEY and CDR2 SVGAGI. The CDR3 is 15 residues long. Between the trimmed V and J ends, which lost 6 bases and 0 bases, there was a span of 11 bases. CDR3 protein: CASRTTGTNTGELFF. For the CDR3, the DNA is TGTGCCAGCAGGACAACAGGGACGAACACCGGGGAGCTGTTTTTT.

J is TRBJ2-7 and V is TRBV2; 7 bases fit TRBD2. The length of the CDR3 is 17 residues. The J segment lost 4 bases and the V segment lost 5 bases, leaving 17 bases of the junction unmatched. The germline gives CDR1 SNHLY, CDR2 FYNNEI. For the CDR3, the DNA is TGTGCCAGCAGTACCTCCCATATGGCGGGGGTCCTTTACGAGCAGTACTTC. The encoded protein is CASSTSHMAGVLYEQYF.

This clone was counted once. This chain uses TRBV5-5 with TRBJ2-1; 11 nucleotides match TRBD2. CDR1 SGHKS and CDR2 YYEKEE come from the germline V gene (reference sequence). V lost 3 bases, J lost 6 bases, and 5 bases stayed unmatched. The CDR3 contains 15 residues. The DNA of the CDR3 is TGTGCCAGCAGCTCTGCTGGGACTAGCGGCAATGAGCAGTTCTTC. Its protein product is CASSSAGTSGNEQFF. Variable domain in full (rest from reference TRBV5-5 and TRBJ2-1): DAGVTQSPTHLIKTRGQQVTLRCSPISGHKSVSWYQQVLGQGPQFIFQYYEKEERGRGNFPDRFSARQFPNYSSELNVNALLLGDSALYLCASSSAGTSGNEQFFGPGTRLTVL.

This clone came up once. The V call is TRBV4-3, the J call TRBJ2-7; no reliable D call. The V gene lost 0 bases and the J gene lost 0 bases, with 18 bases spanning the gap. Germline values: CDR1 LGHNA, CDR2 YSLEER. The CDR3 totals 18 residues. The CDR3 bases are TGCGCCAGCAGCCAAGACCCCTGGGCCGAGGCAAGCTCCTACGAGCAGTACTTC. This sequence encodes CASSQDPWAEASSYEQYF.